This T cell receptor (beta chain) is drawn from a study of T cells in Graves' hyperthyroidism and ophthalmopathy (dated by TCRdb to the late 2010s). For the study in its entirety: Peripheral blood was sampled at the time of initial diagnosis, prior to any treatment. The paper reports TCR Vbeta CDR3 sequencing of fewer than 150 peripheral blood samples: some 41 ophthalmopathy, roughly 74 hyperthyroidism and around 17 progressor patients. The approximately 100 discovery patients were randomly split 7:3 into training and test sets. In several Graves' hyperthyroidism patients, the study also compared T-cell repertoires from thyroid tissue with T-cell repertoires from blood. Whether ophthalmopathy could be predicted prospectively was tested in an independent validation cohort made up of about 20 hyperthyroidism patients plus 17 patients who later progressed to ophthalmopathy. After blood sampling, hyperthyroidism patients were treated with methimazole at a starting dose of 30 mg daily, and ophthalmopathy patients were treated with high-dose intravenous methylprednisolone. A discovery cohort of around 98 patients, approximately 44 with Graves' ophthalmopathy and 57 with stable Graves' hyperthyroidism, was used to find distinguishing TCR V-J signatures.

The TCR beta CDR3 regions were amplified from RNA transcripts. For the first round of RT-PCR on the TCR CDR3, the HTBI primer set was used together with the Qiagen OneStep RT-PCR kit. A second multiplex PCR round built the libraries, followed by size selection and purification. Sequencing of the libraries was done on an Illumina HiSeq2000 using paired-end 100 bp reads. On the authors' methods: SOAPnuke was used to process the raw data, with reads discarded if the reads contained adapters or uncalled bases, had a mean Phred below 15, or lacked an exact constant-primer or identifier match. High-quality paired reads were merged using COPE v1.2.5, and each unique nucleotide sequence was defined as a clonotype. Clonotypes were aligned to IMGT TRBV, TRBD and TRBJ reference segments using MiTCR v1.1. Analysis was restricted to V-J combinations with a frequency above 0.0001, which covered roughly 99% of repertoires. The TCS score was defined as F50 (clonal expansion) divided by E x V (chaos), with BLOSUM62-based TCRdist calculated between CDR3 peptides within each V-J. Welch's t-statistics and random forest reduced just over 500 V-J features to about 13, which were used in a naive Bayes classifier (R e1071). In TCRdb, the public reads were trimmed at Q25 with fastp and aligned with MiXCR, with productive beta chains retained. Every entry covers one CDR3 protein and lists the most common genes and DNA from its rows. For this entry, the V and J calls and clone size follow TCRdb and not the study's own pipeline. The sample records 92,000 or so distinct CDR3 sequences, around 52% of which are singletons. 25% to 30% of the sample is in the top ten clones.

A note on this clonotype: Its antigen is still unknown. Within one base of it there is no much larger clone, and no base qualities were kept.

Findings and caveats that apply to the study as a whole: Most expanded thyroid clonotypes (frequency above 0.001) were also found in blood, which suggests that blood repertoires may mirror thyroid immune responses. In validation, the model predicted progression to ophthalmopathy a median of 6.5 months before onset, with 65% to 71% sensitivity and around 76% specificity. A 13 V-J signature model separated ophthalmopathy from stable hyperthyroidism, with approximately 87% sensitivity and 81% to 83% specificity in cross-validation and 80%/75% in testing. Sample size was not statistically predetermined, and blinding of investigators to group allocation was not performed.

The germline V gene (reference sequence) supplies CDR1 DFQATT and CDR2 SNEGSKA. Including cysteine and phenylalanine, the CDR3 has 15 amino acids. Only the CDR3 portion is preserved as DNA: 45 bases, with reading frame beginning at the first base. The germline V end is reduced by 6 bases and the J end by 4 bases; junction bases left unmatched: 11. Stable Graves' hyperthyroidism was defined as the absence of progression to ophthalmopathy over 18 months of follow-up. Hyperthyroidism patients were aged 18 to 65 years and newly diagnosed, with disease duration of less than 2 months. Patients with uncontrolled infections, other autoimmune diseases, pregnancy or lactation were excluded. Clinical symptoms, serum thyroxine and TRAb, thyroid ultrasound, and orbital computed tomography formed the basis for the diagnoses. Ficoll-Paque density gradient centrifugation was used to isolate PBMCs from approximately 10 ml of fresh peripheral blood. Trizol reagent was used to extract total RNA, and RNA quality was then checked on an Agilent 2100 Bioanalyzer.

Sequencing was performed on blood. This clonotype was obtained from a woman in her 40s with Graves' hyperthyroidism. The rearrangement combines TRBV20-1 with TRBJ2-3; TRBD1 fits 9 bases in the junction. In nucleotide form, the sequence is TGCAGTGCCGGAACTGGGACAGGGATGGCAGATACGCAGTATTTT. This translates into CSAGTGTGMADTQYF.